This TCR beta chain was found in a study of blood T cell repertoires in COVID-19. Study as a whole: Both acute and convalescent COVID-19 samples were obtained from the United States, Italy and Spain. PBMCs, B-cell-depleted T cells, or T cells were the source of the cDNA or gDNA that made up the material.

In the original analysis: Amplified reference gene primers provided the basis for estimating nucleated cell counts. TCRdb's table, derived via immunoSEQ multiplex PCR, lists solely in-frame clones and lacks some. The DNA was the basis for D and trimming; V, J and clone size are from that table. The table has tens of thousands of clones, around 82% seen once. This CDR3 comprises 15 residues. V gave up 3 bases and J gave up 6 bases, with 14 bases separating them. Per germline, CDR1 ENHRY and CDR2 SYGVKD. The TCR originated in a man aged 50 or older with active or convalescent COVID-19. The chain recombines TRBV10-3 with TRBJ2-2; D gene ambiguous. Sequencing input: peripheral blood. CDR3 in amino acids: CAISDQVVAPGELFF. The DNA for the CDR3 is TGTGCCATCAGTGATCAGGTTGTGGCACCCGGGGAGCTGTTTTTT.